Each of the 22 T cell receptor beta chains below was sequenced from the same sample in a study of blood T cell repertoires in COVID-19. Profiled with immunoSEQ multiplex PCR; TCRdb holds only in-frame clones, not every one. The profile covers 350,000 to 450,000 clones, with roughly nine tenths appearing a single time and roughly 0.86% taken by the ten largest. Sequencing was performed on PBMCs or T cells enriched from blood (not recorded which). The receptors were gathered from a woman between 40 and 55 years old who had been exposed to COVID-19.

V usage is TRBV2 and J usage is TRBJ1-2, with D hard to call. This CDR3 region has 12 residues. CDR1 and CDR2 (germline): SNHLY, FYNNEI. Trimming removed 7 bases from V and 5 bases from J, with 11 bases in between. The CDR3 loop is CASTEDLYGYTF. The CDR3 coding sequence is TGTGCCAGCACAGAAGATCTTTATGGCTACACCTTC.

This clone was seen a single time. The chain uses TRBV29-1 and TRBJ2-7, with D perhaps TRBD1 (6 bases). Germline V gene lookup returns CDR1 SQVTM and CDR2 ANQGSEA. The CDR3 spans 13 residues. V lost 6 bases and J 0 bases, leaving 12 bases between the germline ends. CDR3 loop: CSVLSDSSYEQYF. CDR3 in DNA: TGCAGCGTCCTTTCGGACAGCTCCTACGAGCAGTACTTC.

This rearrangement joins TRBV7-5 to TRBJ1-1; no DNA check was done on the table's D call, TRBD1. TRBV7-5 is recorded as a pseudogene. There are 14 residues in the CDR3. For the CDR3, the DNA is TGTGCCAGCAGCACTAGGACAGTCGGCACTGAAGCTTTCTTT. It specifies CASSTRTVGTEAFF.

The chain has TRBV21-1 and TRBJ1-2. TRBV21-1 is given as a pseudogene. This CDR3 comprises 16 residues. The CDR3 spells CASSARLHWENYGYTF. CDR3 DNA: TGTGCCAGCAGCGCGCGACTCCACTGGGAGAACTATGGCTACACCTTC.

This clone turned up a few times. The gene calls are TRBV9 and TRBJ1-5; 7 nucleotides align to TRBD1. Germline V lookup: CDR1 SGDLS, CDR2 YYNGEE. J gave up 1 base and V 2 bases, and 3 bases lay outside the gene matches. The CDR3 is made up of 15 amino acids. The chain's CDR3 is CASSVTDRSNQPQHF. The CDR3 DNA follows: TGTGCCAGCAGCGTCACGGACAGGAGCAATCAGCCCCAGCATTTT.

The V and J genes are TRBV10-3 and TRBJ1-1; TRBD1 might be the D (5 bases). From germline, CDR1 is ENHRY and CDR2 SYGVKD. This CDR3 is 13 amino acids long. V was pared by 6 bases and J by 1 base, with 9 bases between. The CDR3 sequence: CAIRDGQNTEAFF. CDR3 coding DNA: TGTGCCATCAGAGACGGACAGAACACTGAAGCTTTCTTT.

The chain couples TRBV29-1 to TRBJ2-3; TRBD2 matches 10 bases. Germline CDR1 reads SQVTM; CDR2 reads ANQGSEA. The CDR3 is 12 amino acids. V lost 4 bases and J lost 8; bases outside the gene matches: 3. CDR3 bases: TGCAGCGTTGCACTAGCGGGGACTACGCAGTATTTT. This codes for CSVALAGTTQYF.

The chain carries TRBV19 and TRBJ1-1; a weak D match, TRBD1 (5 bases). This CDR3 is built from 14 residues. The germline V gene has CDR1 LNHDA and CDR2 SQIVND (reference sequence). Trimming cost V 5 bases and J 1 base, with 11 bases left between them. Here the CDR3 reads CASSSRGKNTEAFF. CDR3 in DNA: TGTGCCAGTAGTTCAAGGGGCAAGAACACTGAAGCTTTCTTT.

As concerns this clone: This sample includes further DNA sequences coding for the same CDR3. The J gene is TRBJ1-4, the V gene TRBV5-1; D is perhaps TRBD1 (5 bases). With 0 bases removed from V and 2 bases from J, the gap between germline ends came to 8 bases. CDR1 is SGHRS and CDR2 is YFSETQ in the germline V gene. The CDR3 contains 15 residues. DNA for the CDR3: TGCGCCAGCAGCTTGGTTGGGGGGACTAATGAAAAACTGTTTTTT. Its translation: CASSLVGGTNEKLFF.

The CDR3 sequence: CAIKEQDTDTQYF. CDR3 nucleotides: TGTGCCATCAAAGAACAGGACACAGATACGCAGTATTTT. This sequence joins TRBV10-3 and TRBJ2-3; maybe TRBD1 (5 bases). V lost 7 bases and J lost 2, with 10 bases in between. From germline, CDR1 is ENHRY and CDR2 SYGVKD. CDR3 length: 13 amino acids.

The chain has TRBV7-3 and TRBJ1-1; possibly TRBD1 for D (5 bases). There are 15 residues in the CDR3. Trimming shortened V by 2 bases and J by 4 bases, and 14 bases separated the two germline ends. Germline assignment: CDR1 SGHTA and CDR2 FQGTGA. The CDR3 DNA follows: TGTGCCAGCAGCTTAGGGGCGGCGCAGGGCACTGAAGCTTTCTTT. It yields the protein CASSLGAAQGTEAFF.

The chain has TRBV3-1 (or the pseudogene TRBV3-2) and TRBJ1-1, with TRBD1 matching over 10 bases. CDR3 length: 17 amino acids. Losses at the gene ends were 4 bases for V and 2 bases for J; bases not matched to a gene: 10. CDR1 and CDR2 from the germline V gene are LGHDT and YNNKEL (reference sequence). The chain's CDR3 is CASSLVVRDRGNTEAFF. DNA for the CDR3: TGTGCCAGCAGCCTTGTAGTGCGGGACAGGGGAAACACTGAAGCTTTCTTT.

The chain's CDR3 is CASRSGTGVNTGELFF. The DNA for the CDR3 is TGTGCCAGTAGATCTGGGACAGGGGTAAACACCGGGGAGCTGTTTTTT. The chain links TRBV19 to TRBJ2-2; 10 bases align to TRBD1. The CDR3 length is 16 residues. Trimming cost V 6 bases and J 2 bases; bases outside gene matches: 6. Germline assignment: CDR1 LNHDA and CDR2 SQIVND (reference sequence).

J is TRBJ1-1 and V is TRBV9; D is uncertain. The CDR3 totals 14 residues. V shed 3 bases and J shed 0 bases, with 9 bases lying between them. Germline V lookup: CDR1 SGDLS, CDR2 YYNGEE. This CDR3 reads CASSEQSLNTEAFF. CDR3 DNA: TGTGCCAGCAGCGAACAGTCCTTGAACACTGAAGCTTTCTTT.

The rearrangement links TRBV30 to TRBJ1-5; 8 bases fit TRBD1. The germline CDR1 and CDR2 sequences are GTSNPN and SVGIG (reference sequence). With V trimmed by 3 bases and J by 4 bases, 8 bases remained unmatched. The CDR3 runs 15 residues. CDR3 sequence (DNA): TGTGCCTGGAGCAAGGGACAGGTTCCGAATCAGCCCCAGCATTTT. Protein sequence: CAWSKGQVPNQPQHF.

The chain combines TRBV9 with TRBJ2-7; maybe TRBD2 (6 bases). The CDR3 length is 14 residues. The V gene's germline CDR1 is SGDLS and CDR2 YYNGEE. V dropped 4 bases and J dropped 6 bases, with 17 bases sitting between them. CDR3 sequence reads: CASSPRRATAEQYF. The DNA for the CDR3 is TGTGCCAGCAGCCCCCGGAGGGCTACGGCCGAGCAGTACTTC.

The chain combines TRBV30 with TRBJ1-1; possible D gene TRBD1, 6 bases. The germline V gene encodes CDR1 GTSNPN and CDR2 SVGIG (reference sequence). The germline V and J ends were trimmed by 3 bases and 2 bases, with 16 bases remaining between them. The CDR3 is made up of 15 amino acids. The CDR3 DNA is TGTGCCTGGAGCCTGAACGACAGGATTAACACTGAAGCTTTCTTT. It is translated as CAWSLNDRINTEAFF.

The rearrangement uses TRBV4-3 and TRBJ1-1; weak D call: TRBD1 (6 bases). V shed 0 bases and J shed 3 bases, with 14 bases lying between them. Germline V gives CDR1 LGHNA, CDR2 YSLEER. This CDR3 comprises 16 residues. The CDR3 nucleotides are TGCGCCAGCAGCCAAGAAGGGGGGGCTGCGGACACTGAAGCTTTCTTT. Translated, it gives CASSQEGGAADTEAFF.

The chain joins TRBV25-1 to TRBJ2-1, with unresolved D. Trimming removed 4 bases at V and 4 bases at J, with 2 bases between. The CDR3 extends over 11 amino acids. Germline V gene lookup returns CDR1 MGHDK and CDR2 SYGVNS. As DNA, the CDR3 is TGTGCCAGCAGTGCATACAATGAGCAGTTCTTC. Protein sequence: CASSAYNEQFF.

The chain links TRBV7-9 to TRBJ1-1, with 8 bases that match TRBD1. J lost 0 bases, V lost 5 bases, and 5 bases had no gene match. CDR1 and CDR2 from the germline V gene are SEHNR and FQNEAQ (reference sequence). The CDR3 length is 15 residues. The CDR3 spells CASSHRGIMNTEAFF. The DNA of the CDR3 is TGTGCCAGCAGCCACAGGGGGATAATGAACACTGAAGCTTTCTTT.

V gene TRBV6-2 or TRBV6-3 combines with J gene TRBJ1-2; no clear D gene. Looked up from germline, CDR1 is MNHEY and CDR2 is SVGEGT. V was pared by 2 bases and J by 7 bases, with 8 bases between. This CDR3 is built from 12 residues. The CDR3 DNA reads TGTGCCAGCAGTTACAGGAGAATTGGCTACACCTTC. The encoded protein is CASSYRRIGYTF.

The chain links TRBV5-1 to TRBJ1-2; 7 positions agree with TRBD1. CDR1 and CDR2 from the germline V gene are SGHRS and YFSETQ. This CDR3 spans 15 amino acids. After removal of 6 bases from V and 4 bases from J, the junction contained 12 bases not matched to a gene. In DNA form, the CDR3 reads TGCGCCAGCAAGCCCGCCGGGACAGACTTCTATGGCTACACCTTC. Residues: CASKPAGTDFYGYTF.